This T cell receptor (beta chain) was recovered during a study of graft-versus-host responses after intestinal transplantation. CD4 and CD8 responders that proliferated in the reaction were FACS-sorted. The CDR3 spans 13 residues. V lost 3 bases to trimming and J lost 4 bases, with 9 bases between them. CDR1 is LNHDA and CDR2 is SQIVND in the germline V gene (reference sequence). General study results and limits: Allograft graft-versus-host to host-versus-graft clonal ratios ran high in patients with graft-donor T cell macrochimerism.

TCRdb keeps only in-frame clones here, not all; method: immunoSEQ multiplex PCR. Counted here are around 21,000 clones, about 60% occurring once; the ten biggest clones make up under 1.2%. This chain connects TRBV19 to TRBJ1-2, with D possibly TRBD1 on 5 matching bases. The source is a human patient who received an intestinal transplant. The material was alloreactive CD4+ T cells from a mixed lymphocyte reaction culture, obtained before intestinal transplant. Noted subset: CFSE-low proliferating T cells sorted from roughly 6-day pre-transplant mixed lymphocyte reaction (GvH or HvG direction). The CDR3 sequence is CASSMVGGYGYTF. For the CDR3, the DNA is TGTGCCAGTAGTATGGTCGGGGGCTATGGCTACACCTTC.